These 32 T cell receptor beta chains were all obtained from the same sample, sequenced in a study of shared clonotypes between healthy human individuals. Positive CCR7 selection of CD45RO-negative cells yielded the naive CD8 cells, and terminally differentiated effector memory CD45RA+ cells were excluded. Clones were read by immunoSEQ multiplex PCR, and TCRdb kept only the in-frame ones, dropping some. There are about 800,000 clones in the sample; about 96% occur only once, and about 0.21% lies in the top ten. What was sequenced was naive CD8+ T cells sorted from blood. These receptor sequences come from a man in his thirties or forties in good health.

The V call is TRBV4-1, the J call TRBJ1-2, with D possibly TRBD1 on 5 matching bases. The CDR3 consists of 16 residues. Germline lookup yields CDR1 MGHRA and CDR2 YSYEKL. V was shortened by 2 bases and J by 6 bases, with 19 bases between the two germline ends. The CDR3 nucleotides read TGCGCCAGCAGCCAACGGGCCCTCAGGGTTGAGGATGGCTACACCTTC. Its translation is CASSQRALRVEDGYTF.

The count of this clone is one. The V call is TRBV7-8, the J call TRBJ2-1, with 7 bases identical to TRBD2. Losses at the gene ends were 0 bases for V and 0 bases for J; bases not matched to a gene: 14. Germline V lookup: CDR1 SGHVS, CDR2 FQNEAQ. This CDR3 has 20 residues. CDR3 DNA: TGTGCCAGCAGCTTAGCGGGTTGGGACTACCGTACCAGCTCCTACAATGAGCAGTTCTTC. Its protein product is CASSLAGWDYRTSSYNEQFF.

The chain employs TRBV11-2 and TRBJ2-7; D is uncertain. The V end was cut by 2 bases, the J end by 4 bases, with 12 bases between. The germline V gene encodes CDR1 SGHAT and CDR2 FQNNGV. The CDR3 has 14 residues. In DNA form, the CDR3 reads TGTGCCAGCAGCTTAAGTCAATACCCTTACGAGCAGTACTTC. Encoded protein: CASSLSQYPYEQYF.

This clone occurred a few times. The same CDR3 also results from other DNA sequences found in this sample. This chain connects TRBV27 to TRBJ1-1; TRBD1 matches 8 bases. Germline CDR1 MNHEY, CDR2 SMNVEV (reference sequence). The CDR3 contains 14 residues. V was pared by 2 bases and J by 1 base, with 0 bases of the junction left unmatched. The CDR3 DNA reads as TGTGCCAGCAGTTTAGGGACAGGGAACACTGAAGCTTTCTTT. Protein sequence: CASSLGTGNTEAFF.

The chain has TRBV13 and TRBJ2-7; 15 bases align to TRBD2. The CDR3 runs 15 residues. Trimming removed 5 bases from V and 7 bases from J; junction bases left unmatched: 6. Germline CDR1 and CDR2: PRHDT and FYEKMQ (reference sequence). This CDR3 is CASSPGLAGGVEQYF. CDR3 nucleotide sequence: TGTGCCAGCAGCCCTGGACTAGCGGGAGGGGTTGAGCAGTACTTC. Combining the CDR3 with reference TRBV13 and TRBJ2-7 gives the whole variable domain AAGVIQSPRHLIKEKRETATLKCYPIPRHDTVYWYQQGPGQDPQFLISFYEKMQSDKGSIPDRFSAQQFSDYHSELNMSSLELGDSALYFCASSPGLAGGVEQYFGPGTRLTVT.

The genes are TRBV5-5 and TRBJ2-1; TRBD2 matches 10 bases. The CDR3 extends over 17 amino acids. The V gene's germline CDR1 is SGHKS and CDR2 YYEKEE (reference sequence). V was clipped by 1 base and J by 2 bases; unmatched bases: 6. CDR3 sequence (DNA): TGTGCCAGCAGCTTGCCCCCACTAGCGGGACCCTACAATGAGCAGTTCTTC. Amino acids: CASSLPPLAGPYNEQFF.

The chain joins TRBV9 to TRBJ2-7; D is uncertain. There are 16 residues in the CDR3. V was trimmed by 1 base and J by 3 bases, leaving 17 bases between them. Germline V lookup: CDR1 SGDLS, CDR2 YYNGEE. CDR3 bases: TGTGCCAGCAGCGTATATTGGACCGCGGAAAGCTACGAGCAGTACTTC. Protein sequence: CASSVYWTAESYEQYF.

The chain is built from TRBV7-8 and TRBJ1-5; TRBD1 matches at 7 bases. Germline V gene lookup returns CDR1 SGHVS and CDR2 FQNEAQ. Trimming at V came to 5 bases and at J to 0 bases, leaving 10 bases not matched to a gene. This CDR3 spans 17 amino acids. The CDR3 nucleotides read TGTGCCAGCAGCAAAAAGGGGGCTGGCTATAGCAATCAGCCCCAGCATTTT. Its translation: CASSKKGAGYSNQPQHF. Filled out from reference TRBV7-8 and TRBJ1-5, the complete variable domain reads GAGVSQSPRYKVAKRGQDVALRCDPISGHVSLFWYQQALGQGPEFLTYFQNEAQLDKSGLPSDRFFAERPEGSVSTLKIQRTQQEDSAVYLCASSKKGAGYSNQPQHFGDGTRLSIL.

The CDR3 protein is CAGTGGPSYNEQFF. Written as DNA, the CDR3 is TGTGCCGGAACAGGGGGCCCCTCCTACAATGAGCAGTTCTTC. The chain joins TRBV2 to TRBJ2-1, with 9 bases fitting TRBD1. Germline V gene lookup returns CDR1 SNHLY and CDR2 FYNNEI. Unmatched junction bases numbered 5, after V lost 11 bases and J lost 0 bases. This CDR3 is built from 14 residues.

This chain uses TRBV6-5 with TRBJ2-7; D is perhaps TRBD1 (5 bases). Per germline, CDR1 MNHEY and CDR2 SVGAGI. The CDR3 is 13 residues long. V was pared by 2 bases and J by 2 bases, with 7 bases between. Here the CDR3 reads CASSYARAYEQYF. In nucleotides, the CDR3 is TGTGCCAGCAGTTACGCCAGGGCCTACGAGCAGTACTTC.

The gene calls are TRBV25-1 and TRBJ1-4, with no clear D. Germline V lookup: CDR1 MGHDK, CDR2 SYGVNS. The CDR3 sequence is 13 residues long. The ends were cut back, 7 bases at V and 4 bases at J, with 10 bases in the middle. The CDR3 loop is CASTLGLNEKLFF. Here the CDR3 DNA reads TGTGCCAGCACGCTGGGCCTTAATGAAAAACTGTTTTTT. Full variable domain (rest looked up from reference TRBV25-1 and TRBJ1-4): EADIYQTPRYLVIGTGKKITLECSQTMGHDKMYWYQQDPGMELHLIHYSYGVNSTEKGDLSSESTVSRIRTEHFPLTLESARPSHTSQYLCASTLGLNEKLFFGSGTQLSVL.

This rearrangement joins TRBV11-2 to TRBJ2-7, with D possibly being TRBD1 or TRBD2 (6 bases each). Germline V gene lookup returns CDR1 SGHAT and CDR2 FQNNGV. The germline V and J ends were trimmed by 3 bases and 4 bases, with 19 bases remaining between them. This CDR3 is 16 amino acids long. CDR3 in DNA: TGTGCCAGCAGCTTCTGGCGGGGACAAGATCCTTACGAGCAGTACTTC. This translates into CASSFWRGQDPYEQYF.

The chain joins TRBV29-1 to TRBJ1-1, with D perhaps matching TRBD1 (6 bases). V lost 3 bases to trimming and J lost 0 bases, with 11 bases between them. Germline V gene sequence: CDR1 SQVTM, CDR2 ANQGSEA. CDR3 length: 14 residues. The CDR3: CSVDQDSMNTEAFF. CDR3 nucleotide sequence: TGCAGCGTTGATCAGGACAGCATGAACACTGAAGCTTTCTTT.

The chain combines TRBV7-9 with TRBJ2-1, with TRBD2 identical over 8 bases. The CDR3 spans 17 residues. V was pared by 5 bases and J by 7 bases, with 16 bases of the junction left unmatched. Germline loops: CDR1 SEHNR, CDR2 FQNEAQ (reference sequence). The CDR3 bases are TGTGCCAGCAGCCCAGGGGTTGCGCGGGAGGAGGAGAATGAGCAGTTCTTC. As protein: CASSPGVAREEENEQFF.

This CDR3 is CASSRQKILSGNTIYF. The CDR3 nucleotides read TGTGCCAGCAGCCGACAGAAAATACTATCTGGAAACACCATATATTTT. The chain recombines TRBV28 with TRBJ1-3, with D tentatively TRBD1 (5 bases). Germline-derived CDR1 and CDR2 are MDHEN and SYDVKM. This CDR3 has 16 residues. V lost 6 bases and J 1 base, leaving 16 bases between the germline ends.

The V call is TRBV7-6, the J call TRBJ2-1; 8 nucleotides line up with TRBD2. CDR3 length: 15 amino acids. V trimming: 0 bases; J trimming: 4 bases; junction bases outside the gene matches: 2. Germline V lookup: CDR1 SGHVS, CDR2 FNYEAQ. The CDR3 reads CASSLAGLGYNEQFF. CDR3 DNA sequence: TGTGCCAGCAGCTTAGCGGGACTAGGATACAATGAGCAGTTCTTC.

The chain joins TRBV6-6 to TRBJ2-7; D is ambiguous. The CDR3 length is 12 residues. The V gene lost 4 bases and the J gene lost 6 bases, with 10 bases spanning the gap. Germline-derived CDR1 and CDR2 are MNHNY and SVGAGI (reference sequence). CDR3 in amino acids: CASSSLDGEQYF. CDR3 coding DNA: TGTGCCAGCAGTTCCCTAGATGGCGAGCAGTACTTC.

A note on this clone: Other DNA sequences within the sample encode an identical CDR3. The chain combines TRBV11-2 with TRBJ2-7; 7 nucleotides agree with TRBD2. The CDR3 length is 14 residues. The V gene end was trimmed by 1 base and the J gene end by 4 bases; junction bases not matched to a gene: 4. The V gene's germline CDR1 is SGHAT and CDR2 FQNNGV. CDR3 sequence reads: CASSLVGGEYEQYF. CDR3 bases: TGTGCCAGCAGCTTAGTTGGGGGGGAATACGAGCAGTACTTC. Based on the CDR3 plus reference TRBV11-2 and TRBJ2-7, the full variable domain is EAGVAQSPRYKIIEKRQSVAFWCNPISGHATLYWYQQILGQGPKLLIQFQNNGVVDDSQLPKDRFSAERLKGVDSTLKIQPAKLEDSAVYLCASSLVGGEYEQYFGPGTRLTVT.

Details on this clone: The sample contains more than one DNA sequence encoding this CDR3. The chain uses TRBV11-2 and TRBJ2-1; D is unresolved. CDR1 and CDR2 (germline): SGHAT, FQNNGV. V was cut by 3 bases and J by 7 bases, with 7 bases left in between. This CDR3 region has 12 residues. The CDR3 sequence: CASSLDGNEQFF. DNA for the CDR3: TGTGCCAGCAGCTTGGATGGAAATGAGCAGTTCTTC.

The CDR3 spells CASSGDSRALYGYTF. The CDR3 DNA reads TGTGCCAGCAGCGGGGACAGCCGAGCCCTATATGGCTACACCTTC. The chain recombines TRBV7-9 with TRBJ1-2; 7 bases line up with TRBD1. V lost 5 bases, J lost 5 bases, and 11 bases stayed unmatched. Germline-derived CDR1 and CDR2 are SEHNR and FQNEAQ (reference sequence). The CDR3 consists of 15 residues.

The J gene is TRBJ1-1, the V gene TRBV5-1; D might be TRBD1 (6 bases). CDR3 length: 16 amino acids. Germline CDR1 is SGHRS and CDR2 is YFSETQ. Trimming took off 3 bases at V and 1 base at J, with 16 bases between the two ends. The CDR3 sequence: CASSSPRTESNTEAFF. For the CDR3, the DNA is TGCGCCAGCAGCTCTCCTCGGACAGAATCGAACACTGAAGCTTTCTTT.

The chain recombines TRBV9 with TRBJ2-1; 12 nucleotides align to TRBD1. The CDR3 loop spans 16 amino acids. V gave up 4 bases and J gave up 3 bases; unmatched junction bases: 5. Germline values: CDR1 SGDLS, CDR2 YYNGEE. CDR3 DNA: TGTGCCAGCAGCAAGGGACAGGGGGCGTTCTACAATGAGCAGTTCTTC. Protein sequence: CASSKGQGAFYNEQFF.

The V gene is TRBV5-1, the J gene TRBJ1-1; D gene ambiguous. V was pared by 0 bases and J by 2 bases, with 8 bases between. Germline lookup yields CDR1 SGHRS and CDR2 YFSETQ. The CDR3 has 14 residues. DNA of the CDR3: TGCGCCAGCAGCTTGGTTACGATAAACACTGAAGCTTTCTTT. Protein sequence: CASSLVTINTEAFF.

The chain couples TRBV2 to TRBJ2-3, with D uncertain. There are 14 residues in the CDR3. Trimming shortened V by 7 bases and J by 2 bases, and 13 bases separated the two germline ends. Per germline, CDR1 SNHLY and CDR2 FYNNEI. CDR3 sequence reads: CASMDRRNTDTQYF. Here the CDR3 DNA reads TGTGCCAGCATGGACCGGAGAAACACAGATACGCAGTATTTT.

The genes are TRBV7-9 and TRBJ2-1, with D uncertain. The CDR3 totals 16 residues. From germline, CDR1 is SEHNR and CDR2 FQNEAQ (reference sequence). Between the trimmed V and J ends, which lost 5 bases and 5 bases, there was a span of 19 bases. The DNA of the CDR3 is TGTGCCAGCAGCCCCCTCTGGAGCGCCAATAACAATGAGCAGTTCTTC. Translating it yields CASSPLWSANNNEQFF.

V usage is TRBV4-2 and J usage is TRBJ2-2; 10 bases align to TRBD1. Trimming cost V 5 bases and J 3 bases; bases outside gene matches: 6. The V gene's germline CDR1 is LGHNA and CDR2 YNFKEQ. This CDR3 comprises 16 residues. The CDR3 loop is CASSYSGTGDTGELFF. CDR3 DNA sequence: TGTGCCAGCAGCTATTCCGGGACAGGGGACACCGGGGAGCTGTTTTTT.

This chain connects TRBV18 to TRBJ2-7; D may match TRBD1 or TRBD2 (5 bases each). Germline loops: CDR1 KGHSH, CDR2 LQKENI. The V and J ends lost 8 bases and 2 bases respectively, with 13 bases between them. The CDR3 sequence is 13 residues long. CDR3 nucleotides: TGTGCCAGCCGGGACCCGACGGCCTACGAGCAGTACTTC. Its translation: CASRDPTAYEQYF.

This chain uses TRBV5-4 with TRBJ2-1; 10 nucleotides line up with TRBD1. Trimming cost V 2 bases and J 8 bases; bases outside gene matches: 4. This CDR3 has 14 residues. Germline V CDR1 and CDR2: SGHNT, YYREEE (reference sequence). The CDR3 loop is CASSLGGTGDEQFF. The CDR3, as DNA: TGTGCCAGCAGCTTAGGAGGGACAGGGGATGAGCAGTTCTTC.

CDR3 residues: CATSRDAPGTSGSREQFF. DNA for the CDR3: TGTGCCACCAGCAGAGATGCCCCCGGGACTAGCGGGAGTCGTGAGCAGTTCTTC. The chain uses TRBV15 and TRBJ2-1; 14 bases agree with TRBD2. V was clipped by 0 bases and J by 9 bases; unmatched bases: 10. CDR1 LNHNV and CDR2 YYDKDF come from the germline V gene (reference sequence). The CDR3 is 18 amino acids.

The chain uses TRBV5-1 and TRBJ1-1, with D possibly being TRBD1 (5 bases). Germline CDR1 is SGHRS and CDR2 is YFSETQ. This CDR3 has 13 amino acids. With 2 bases removed from V and 3 bases from J, the gap between germline ends came to 8 bases. CDR3 DNA: TGCGCCAGCAGCTTAGGAGGGGACACTGAAGCTTTCTTT. It is translated as CASSLGGDTEAFF. The complete variable domain, with remaining parts taken from reference TRBV5-1 and TRBJ1-1, reads KAGVTQTPRYLIKTRGQQVTLSCSPISGHRSVSWYQQTPGQGLQFLFEYFSETQRNKGNFPGRFSGRQFSNSRSEMNVSTLELGDSALYLCASSLGGDTEAFFGQGTRLTVV.

As to this clone: Other DNA sequences within the sample encode an identical CDR3. This chain links TRBV5-6 with TRBJ2-2; possibly TRBD2 for D (5 bases). V gave up 5 bases and J gave up 1 base, with 6 bases separating them. Germline CDR1 reads SGHDT; CDR2 reads YYEEEE. This CDR3 is built from 13 residues. The CDR3 DNA reads as TGTGCCAGCAGTCGGGGGAACACCGGGGAGCTGTTTTTT. Protein sequence: CASSRGNTGELFF.

This clone was detected once. The genes are TRBV28 and TRBJ1-5, with D uncertain. The germline V gene encodes CDR1 MDHEN and CDR2 SYDVKM. The length of the CDR3 is 15 residues. V shed 7 bases and J shed 2 bases, with 15 bases lying between them. DNA for the CDR3: TGTGCCAGCATATCGGGGTCTTGGGGCAATCAGCCCCAGCATTTT. Residues: CASISGSWGNQPQHF.